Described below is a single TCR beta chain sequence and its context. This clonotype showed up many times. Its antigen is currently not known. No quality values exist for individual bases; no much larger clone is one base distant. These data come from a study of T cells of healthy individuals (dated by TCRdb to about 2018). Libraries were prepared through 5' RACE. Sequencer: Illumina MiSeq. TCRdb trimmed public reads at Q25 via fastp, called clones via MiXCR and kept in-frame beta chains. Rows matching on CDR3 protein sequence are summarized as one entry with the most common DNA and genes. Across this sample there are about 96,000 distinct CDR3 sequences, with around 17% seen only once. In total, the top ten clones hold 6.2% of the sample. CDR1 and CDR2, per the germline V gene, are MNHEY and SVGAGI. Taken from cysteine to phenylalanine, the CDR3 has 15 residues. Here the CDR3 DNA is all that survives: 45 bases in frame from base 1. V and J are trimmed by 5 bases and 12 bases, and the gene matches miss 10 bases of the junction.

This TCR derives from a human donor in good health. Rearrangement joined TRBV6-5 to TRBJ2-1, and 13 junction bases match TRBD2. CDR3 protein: CASSTTWTSGSGQFF. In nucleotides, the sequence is TGTGCCAGCAGTACCACCTGGACTAGCGGGAGCGGGCAGTTCTTC.